The 23 T cell receptor beta chains below were found in one sample sequenced in a study of T-cell memory formation after mild COVID-19 (dated by TCRdb to the early 2020s). Library preparation used 5' RACE. The reads were generated on an Illumina NovaSeq 6000. Starting from the raw public reads, TCRdb applied fastp trimming at Q25, assembled clones with MiXCR and retained in-frame beta chains. Rows merge per CDR3 protein into single entries with the most common DNA and genes. The sample records 350,000 to 450,000 distinct CDR3 sequences, 20% of which are singletons. The ten most abundant clones make up 8.4% of the sample. Sequencing was performed on PBMCs or a T cell subset sorted from them (not recorded which). All receptors come from an adult woman who had mild COVID-19 (a few samples of this study predate the infection). The sample titles of this study are shuffled in the database, so cell type and time point are left out; the donor was told from shared clones.

In its sample, this clonotype was seen a few times. This chain uses TRBV7-9 with TRBJ2-7; no clear D gene. The CDR3 runs 12 residues. Germline CDR1 reads SEHNR; CDR2 reads FQNEAQ (reference sequence). Trimming took 5 bases from V and 3 from J, leaving 8 bases between them. CDR3 sequence: CASSLDYYEQYF. CDR3 coding DNA: TGTGCCAGCAGCCTAGATTACTACGAGCAGTACTTC.

A few counts support this clonotype. The chain joins TRBV7-3 to TRBJ2-6; 9 nucleotides align to TRBD2. V lost 4 bases and J lost 2; bases outside the gene matches: 9. The CDR3 totals 18 residues. Germline assignment: CDR1 SGHTA and CDR2 FQGTGA. Written as DNA, the CDR3 is TGTGCCAGCAGCTCCATTAGCGGGAGAAGCGCTGGGGCCAACGTCCTGACTTTC. It yields the protein CASSSISGRSAGANVLTF.

The V call is TRBV6-2 or TRBV6-3, the J call TRBJ2-7; the D gene is possibly TRBD2 (5 bases). The V gene's germline CDR1 is MNHEY and CDR2 SVGEGT. The V end lost 7 bases, the J end lost 1 base, and 11 bases lay between the germline ends. The CDR3 loop spans 13 amino acids. CDR3 sequence reads: CASTTDWSYEQYF. The CDR3 DNA follows: TGTGCCAGCACTACGGACTGGTCCTACGAGCAGTACTTC.

Ten or more counts support this clonotype. This chain connects TRBV7-9 to TRBJ1-1; 10 positions match TRBD1. The ends lost 3 bases at V and 4 bases at J; junction bases unmatched: 2. Germline CDR1 SEHNR, CDR2 FQNEAQ (reference sequence). This CDR3 has 14 residues. The CDR3 DNA is TGTGCCAGCAGCTTCGGACAGGGGGGCACTGAAGCTTTCTTT. Translated, it gives CASSFGQGGTEAFF.

A few counts support this clonotype. The chain joins TRBV12-3 or TRBV12-4 to TRBJ1-1; 7 bases align to TRBD1. V shed 6 bases and J 2 bases; nucleotides not matched to a gene: 6. This CDR3 contains 14 residues. DNA for the CDR3: TGTGCCAGCAGCCTGACAGGGATCAACACTGAAGCTTTCTTT. This sequence encodes CASSLTGINTEAFF.

This CDR3 is CSVGVSENEQYF. The DNA for the CDR3 is TGCAGCGTTGGGGTCTCAGAAAATGAGCAGTACTTC. This chain links TRBV29-1 with TRBJ2-7; no reliable D call. Germline CDR1 and CDR2: SQVTM and ANQGSEA. V lost 4 bases and J 7 bases, leaving 14 bases between the germline ends. The length of the CDR3 is 12 residues.

There are a few counts of this clonotype. V and J are TRBV24-1 and TRBJ2-7; D unclear. Germline CDR1 and CDR2: KGHDR and SFDVKD. With 0 bases removed from V and 7 bases from J, the gap between germline ends came to 6 bases. The CDR3 consists of 12 residues. The CDR3: CATSDLDGEQYF. Written as DNA, the CDR3 is TGTGCCACCAGTGATTTGGACGGGGAGCAGTACTTC.

The V gene is TRBV7-8, the J gene TRBJ1-5; the D gene is possibly TRBD1 (6 bases). The V and J ends lost 0 bases and 3 bases respectively, with 9 bases between them. The CDR3 is 15 amino acids. Germline values: CDR1 SGHVS, CDR2 FQNEAQ. The CDR3 bases are TGTGCCAGCAGCTTAGCGGGGGCAGTCAATCAGCCCCAGCATTTT. Its translation: CASSLAGAVNQPQHF. Drawing the rest from reference TRBV7-8 and TRBJ1-5, the complete variable domain is GAGVSQSPRYKVAKRGQDVALRCDPISGHVSLFWYQQALGQGPEFLTYFQNEAQLDKSGLPSDRFFAERPEGSVSTLKIQRTQQEDSAVYLCASSLAGAVNQPQHFGDGTRLSIL.

The chain employs TRBV20-1 and TRBJ2-3; the match to TRBD2 covers 12 bases. The CDR3 extends over 17 amino acids. In germline, CDR1 is DFQATT, CDR2 SNEGSKA (reference sequence). Unmatched junction bases numbered 5, after V lost 1 base and J lost 0 bases. In DNA form, the CDR3 reads TGCAGTGCTAGAGCCGGGACTAGCGGGTTTAGCACAGATACGCAGTATTTT. Translating it yields CSARAGTSGFSTDTQYF.

This clonotype has more than one count but fewer than ten. The V call is TRBV7-2, the J call TRBJ2-3; D perhaps matches TRBD2 (6 bases). Germline lookup yields CDR1 SGHTA and CDR2 FQGNSA. CDR3 size: 15 residues. V shed 5 bases and J shed 7 bases, with 19 bases lying between them. Here the CDR3 reads CASSPRDSSAYTQYF. CDR3 sequence (DNA): TGTGCCAGCAGCCCCCGGGACTCCAGCGCATATACGCAGTATTTT.

This clonotype has more than one count but fewer than ten. The chain has TRBV5-1 and TRBJ1-6; the D gene is possibly TRBD1 (6 bases). Germline V gene sequence: CDR1 SGHRS, CDR2 YFSETQ. Trimming took off 3 bases at V and 6 bases at J, with 13 bases between the two ends. This CDR3 has 15 amino acids. The CDR3 sequence: CASSSHEGVNSPLHF. In nucleotides, the CDR3 is TGCGCCAGCAGCTCGCACGAGGGGGTTAATTCACCCCTCCACTTT.

This clonotype has more than one count but fewer than ten. The genes are TRBV9 and TRBJ2-1, with TRBD2 matching over 9 bases. Germline V gene lookup returns CDR1 SGDLS and CDR2 YYNGEE. Losses at the gene ends were 0 bases for V and 4 bases for J; bases not matched to a gene: 8. The CDR3 totals 17 residues. The CDR3 here is CASSVGSLAGSYNEQFF. In nucleotides, the CDR3 is TGTGCCAGCAGCGTAGGATCCCTAGCGGGGAGTTACAATGAGCAGTTCTTC.

This clonotype was observed a handful of times. The gene calls are TRBV6-6 and TRBJ2-4; weak D call: TRBD2 (6 bases). V was trimmed by 0 bases and J by 8 bases, leaving 11 bases between them. This CDR3 has 14 residues. Germline CDR1 and CDR2: MNHNY and SVGAGI (reference sequence). This CDR3 reads CASSYSTGADIQYF. Here the CDR3 DNA reads TGTGCCAGCAGTTACTCGACGGGAGCGGACATTCAGTACTTC.

The V and J genes are TRBV30 and TRBJ2-2; D tentatively fits TRBD1 or TRBD2 (5 bases each). The germline V gene encodes CDR1 GTSNPN and CDR2 SVGIG (reference sequence). V was cut by 1 base and J by 5 bases, with 11 bases left in between. This CDR3 has 14 residues. CDR3 nucleotide sequence: TGTGCCTGGAGTGCGGTTGGGGGAACCGGGGAGCTGTTTTTT. Protein: CAWSAVGGTGELFF.

J is TRBJ2-5 and V is TRBV18, with a weak D call TRBD2 (5 bases). Per the germline V gene, CDR1 is KGHSH and CDR2 is LQKENI. V was cut by 3 bases and J by 5 bases, with 13 bases left in between. The CDR3 is 14 residues long. This CDR3 is CASSPKRGPETQYF. Here the CDR3 DNA reads TGTGCCAGCTCACCGAAGAGAGGGCCGGAGACCCAGTACTTC.

The CDR3 DNA reads TGTGCCAGCAGTTTATCCCCGGACAGGCCTGGAAACACCATATATTTT. Its translation: CASSLSPDRPGNTIYF. This chain joins TRBV27 and TRBJ1-3; 7 bases map to TRBD1. CDR3 length: 16 residues. Germline V gene lookup returns CDR1 MNHEY and CDR2 SMNVEV (reference sequence). Trimming removed 0 bases from V and 2 bases from J; junction bases left unmatched: 4.

This clonotype was picked up a small number of times. The CDR3 protein is CSAKVGRGSYNEQFF. DNA for the CDR3: TGCAGTGCTAAGGTCGGCAGGGGATCCTACAATGAGCAGTTCTTC. The chain combines TRBV20-1 with TRBJ2-1; D is possibly TRBD1 (6 bases). The germline gives CDR1 DFQATT, CDR2 SNEGSKA (reference sequence). The CDR3 sequence is 15 residues long. Between the trimmed V and J ends, which lost 4 bases and 1 base, there was a span of 14 bases.

This rearrangement joins TRBV20-1 to TRBJ2-1; unclear D gene. Germline CDR1 reads DFQATT; CDR2 reads SNEGSKA (reference sequence). The CDR3 totals 13 residues. V dropped 0 bases and J dropped 4 bases, with 7 bases sitting between them. Here the CDR3 reads CSARDAPYNEQFF. The CDR3 DNA is TGCAGTGCTAGAGATGCCCCTTACAATGAGCAGTTCTTC.

Ten or more counts support this clonotype. The V gene is TRBV27, the J gene TRBJ2-7; TRBD2 aligns across 8 bases. This CDR3 is built from 15 residues. J was trimmed by 1 base and V by 1 base; bases with no gene match: 3. Germline V gives CDR1 MNHEY, CDR2 SMNVEV (reference sequence). This chain's CDR3 is CASSLLAGSSYEQYF. CDR3 nucleotide sequence: TGTGCCAGCAGTTTATTAGCGGGGTCTTCCTACGAGCAGTACTTC.

This clonotype was seen a few times. The chain links TRBV5-4 to TRBJ2-2, with D possibly TRBD2 on 5 matching bases. Germline CDR1 and CDR2: SGHNT and YYREEE (reference sequence). Trimming took 4 bases from V and 4 from J, leaving 23 bases between them. The CDR3 has 18 amino acids. CDR3 loop: CASSARVAPRVGTGELFF. DNA for the CDR3: TGTGCCAGCAGCGCTAGAGTAGCGCCCCGCGTCGGCACCGGGGAGCTGTTTTTT.

This chain connects TRBV30 to TRBJ2-1, with 7 bases that match TRBD1. Germline-derived CDR1 and CDR2 are GTSNPN and SVGIG (reference sequence). The trim removed 0 bases at V and 6 bases at J, leaving 8 bases unmatched. CDR3 length: 15 amino acids. CDR3 residues: CAWSVAGAGGNEQFF. In nucleotides, the CDR3 is TGTGCCTGGAGTGTAGCTGGGGCAGGGGGCAATGAGCAGTTCTTC. The variable domain in full, with the rest retrieved from reference TRBV30 and TRBJ2-1, is SQTIHQWPATLVQPVGSPLSLECTVEGTSNPNLYWYRQAAGRGLQLLFYSVGIGQISSEVPQNLSASRPQDRQFILSSKKLLLSDSGFYLCAWSVAGAGGNEQFFGPGTRLTVL.

CDR3 DNA: TGTGCCAGCAGTCGGACTAGCTCGGAGACCCAGTACTTC. Residues: CASSRTSSETQYF. The rearrangement links TRBV12-3 or TRBV12-4 to TRBJ2-5; 8 positions match TRBD2. The CDR3 runs to 13 residues. V shed 5 bases, J shed 5 bases, and the junction held 4 bases outside the gene matches.

The gene calls are TRBV18 and TRBJ2-1; no clear D gene. The ends were cut back, 3 bases at V and 10 bases at J, with 13 bases in the middle. The CDR3 contains 13 residues. From germline, CDR1 is KGHSH and CDR2 LQKENI. DNA of the CDR3: TGTGCCAGCTCACCGGGGAACTCTGACGAGCAGTTCTTC. It specifies CASSPGNSDEQFF.